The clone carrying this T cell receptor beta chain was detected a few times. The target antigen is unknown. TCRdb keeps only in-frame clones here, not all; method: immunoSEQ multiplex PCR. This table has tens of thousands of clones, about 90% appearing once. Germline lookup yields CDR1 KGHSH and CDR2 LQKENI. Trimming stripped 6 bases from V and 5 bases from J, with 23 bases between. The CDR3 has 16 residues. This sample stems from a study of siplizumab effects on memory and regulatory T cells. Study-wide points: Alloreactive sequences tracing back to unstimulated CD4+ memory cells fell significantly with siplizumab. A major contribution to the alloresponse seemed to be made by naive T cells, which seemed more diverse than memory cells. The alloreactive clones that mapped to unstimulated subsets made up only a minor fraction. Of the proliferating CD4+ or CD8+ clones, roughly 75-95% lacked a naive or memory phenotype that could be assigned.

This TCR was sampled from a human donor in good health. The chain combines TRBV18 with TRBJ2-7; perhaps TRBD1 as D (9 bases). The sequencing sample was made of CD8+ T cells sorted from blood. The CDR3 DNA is TGTGCCAGCTCCCCTTTAGCGGGACAGGGATGGGACGAGCAGTACTTC. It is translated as CASSPLAGQGWDEQYF.